A single sample gave rise to the 18 T cell receptor beta chains below, sequenced in a study of cytomegalovirus exposure and HLA in healthy donors. 60 Vbeta and 13 Jbeta primers were used in PCR. Clones were sequenced by immunoSEQ multiplex PCR, and TCRdb holds only the in-frame ones, with some missing. The data show about 110,000 clones, with around 80% seen just once and more than 3% held by the top ten. Sequencing used PBMCs. Receptors originate from a man aged 55 to 70 in good health and CMV-seronegative.

The V and J genes are TRBV5-4 and TRBJ1-6; tentative D call: TRBD1 (5 bases). This CDR3 is built from 15 residues. V was clipped by 4 bases and J by 9 bases, with 17 bases between them. CDR1 is SGHNT, CDR2 YYREEE, per germline (reference sequence). As DNA, the CDR3 is TGTGCCAGCAGCATAGACAGAGCTAAGTTTTCACCCCTCCACTTT. Amino acids: CASSIDRAKFSPLHF. The variable domain in full, completed from reference TRBV5-4 and TRBJ1-6, reads ETGVTQSPTHLIKTRGQQVTLRCSSQSGHNTVSWYQQALGQGPQFIFQYYREEENGRGNFPPRFSGLQFPNYSSELNVNALELDDSALYLCASSIDRAKFSPLHFGNGTRLTVT.

This clone was seen only once. The chain links TRBV6-6 to TRBJ2-7; TRBD1 matches 7 bases. Germline assignment: CDR1 MNHNY and CDR2 SVGAGI (reference sequence). CDR3 length: 15 amino acids. V lost 4 bases to trimming and J lost 2 bases; unmatched junction nucleotides: 8. The CDR3 nucleotides are TGTGCCAGCAGTTCCACCCGACAGGGAACCTACGAGCAGTACTTC. It is translated as CASSSTRQGTYEQYF.

The rearrangement uses TRBV5-4 and TRBJ2-7; the D gene is possibly TRBD1 (5 bases). CDR3 length equals 15 residues. Germline CDR1 reads SGHNT; CDR2 reads YYREEE (reference sequence). V lost 0 bases and J 3 bases, leaving 13 bases between the germline ends. Here the CDR3 DNA reads TGTGCCAGCAGCTTGGCCGCCCAGGGTAACTACGAGCAGTACTTC. Encoded protein: CASSLAAQGNYEQYF.

The chain joins TRBV7-2 to TRBJ1-3; D not resolved. CDR3 size: 14 residues. Deletions cut 1 base from V and 3 bases from J, with 7 bases between. The germline V gene encodes CDR1 SGHTA and CDR2 FQGNSA. CDR3 sequence: CASSLGASGNTIYF. DNA of the CDR3: TGTGCCAGCAGCTTAGGGGCCAGTGGAAACACCATATATTTT. The entire variable domain, with the rest obtained from reference TRBV7-2 and TRBJ1-3, is as follows: GAGVSQSPSNKVTEKGKDVELRCDPISGHTALYWYRQSLGQGLEFLIYFQGNSAPDKSGLPSDRFSAERTGGSVSTLTIQRTQQEDSAVYLCASSLGASGNTIYFGEGSWLTVV.

This clone was detected only a few times. This sequence joins TRBV19 and TRBJ1-6; D remains unclear. Germline V gene sequence: CDR1 LNHDA, CDR2 SQIVND (reference sequence). The CDR3 sequence is 14 residues long. V was pared by 4 bases and J by 9 bases, with 13 bases between. This chain's CDR3 is CASSRPPESSPLHF. The CDR3 nucleotides read TGTGCCAGTAGTAGACCTCCGGAGAGTTCACCCCTCCACTTT.

The chain employs TRBV14 and TRBJ1-1, with a tentative D call TRBD1 (5 bases). Germline V gene data show CDR1 as SGHDN and CDR2 as FVKESK. CDR3 length: 14 amino acids. V dropped 1 base and J dropped 4 bases, with 10 bases sitting between them. The CDR3 is CASSQAGFGTEAFF. The DNA for the CDR3 is TGTGCCAGCAGCCAAGCAGGGTTTGGCACTGAAGCTTTCTTT.

As DNA, the CDR3 is TGCGCCAGCAGCTTTTTACCGGGGGAACCACTCTACGAGCAGTACGTC. Translation: CASSFLPGEPLYEQYV. The chain is built from TRBV5-1 and TRBJ2-7; a possible D gene is TRBD2 (6 bases). There are 16 residues in the CDR3. V was clipped by 2 bases and J by 3 bases, with 18 bases between them. From germline, CDR1 is SGHRS and CDR2 YFSETQ.

The chain joins TRBV7-8 to TRBJ2-3, with TRBD2 as a possible D gene (6 bases). The V and J ends lost 5 bases and 1 base respectively, with 10 bases between them. There are 14 residues in the CDR3. CDR1 SGHVS and CDR2 FQNEAQ come from the germline V gene. The CDR3 spells CASSQWRGTDTQYF. The CDR3 DNA reads as TGTGCCAGCAGCCAGTGGAGGGGCACAGATACGCAGTATTTT. The whole variable domain, remainder taken from reference TRBV7-8 and TRBJ2-3, is GAGVSQSPRYKVAKRGQDVALRCDPISGHVSLFWYQQALGQGPEFLTYFQNEAQLDKSGLPSDRFFAERPEGSVSTLKIQRTQQEDSAVYLCASSQWRGTDTQYFGPGTRLTVL.

The J gene is TRBJ2-4, the V gene TRBV5-6; 8 positions agree with TRBD1. V was clipped by 4 bases and J by 7 bases; unmatched bases: 7. Germline V lookup: CDR1 SGHDT, CDR2 YYEEEE. The length of the CDR3 is 14 residues. The CDR3 sequence: CASSPGTGGNIQYF. CDR3 coding DNA: TGTGCCAGCAGCCCGGGGACAGGCGGGAACATTCAGTACTTC.

The rearrangement joins TRBV7-2 to TRBJ2-3, with D possibly being TRBD1 (5 bases). The germline V and J ends were trimmed by 3 bases and 0 bases, with 10 bases remaining between them. The CDR3 totals 15 residues. Germline V lookup: CDR1 SGHTA, CDR2 FQGNSA. The CDR3 spells CASSFRDASTDTQYF. Here the CDR3 DNA reads TGTGCCAGCAGCTTCAGGGATGCTAGCACAGATACGCAGTATTTT.

The rearrangement uses TRBV2 and TRBJ2-3, with 8 bases identical to TRBD1. V gave up 5 bases and J gave up 3 bases; unmatched junction bases: 4. Germline assignment: CDR1 SNHLY and CDR2 FYNNEI. The CDR3 is 14 residues long. CDR3 sequence (DNA): TGTGCCAGCAGTATACAGGGGGGTACAGATACGCAGTATTTT. Translation: CASSIQGGTDTQYF.

The chain has TRBV5-4 and TRBJ2-5; maybe TRBD1 (6 bases). Germline-derived CDR1 and CDR2 are SGHNT and YYREEE (reference sequence). The CDR3 is made up of 14 amino acids. V was trimmed by 0 bases and J by 4 bases, leaving 10 bases between them. CDR3 protein: CASSLGGPGETQYF. CDR3 nucleotide sequence: TGTGCCAGCAGCTTGGGGGGGCCAGGAGAGACCCAGTACTTC.

The chain employs TRBV2 and TRBJ1-2; D not resolved. Germline V gene sequence: CDR1 SNHLY, CDR2 FYNNEI. This CDR3 spans 15 amino acids. The V end lost 5 bases, the J end lost 2 bases, and 15 bases lay between the germline ends. CDR3 in DNA: TGTGCCAGCAGTCTCCCCGGGTTACTAAACTATGGCTACACCTTC. Amino acid sequence: CASSLPGLLNYGYTF.

The chain uses TRBV5-1 and TRBJ1-4; D gene uncertain. The germline V gene has CDR1 SGHRS and CDR2 YFSETQ. V gave up 4 bases and J gave up 6 bases, with 13 bases separating them. This CDR3 has 14 amino acids. As DNA, the CDR3 is TGCGCCAGCAGCCAAGACGCGACTGATGAAAAACTGTTTTTT. Its protein is CASSQDATDEKLFF.

This clone was counted between two and nine times. The chain carries TRBV5-1 and TRBJ1-1, with D hard to call. This CDR3 spans 14 amino acids. Deletions cut 5 bases from V and 1 base from J, with 12 bases between. The germline V gene has CDR1 SGHRS and CDR2 YFSETQ. The CDR3, as DNA: TGCGCCAGCAGTCTTTGGCTTGCGAACACTGAAGCTTTCTTT. The encoded protein is CASSLWLANTEAFF.

This clone was found once. V usage is TRBV5-6 and J usage is TRBJ1-2, with TRBD1 identical over 8 bases. V gave up 6 bases and J gave up 4 bases; unmatched junction bases: 17. CDR3 length: 17 amino acids. CDR1 is SGHDT, CDR2 YYEEEE, per germline. The CDR3 protein is CASTFLPGGGQGYGYTF. The CDR3 DNA follows: TGTGCCAGCACCTTCCTTCCCGGGGGAGGACAGGGCTATGGCTACACCTTC.

The V gene is TRBV11-3, the J gene TRBJ2-1; D might be TRBD1 (5 bases). CDR1 and CDR2 (germline): SGHNT, YENEEA. The V and J ends lost 5 bases and 0 bases respectively, with 8 bases between them. This CDR3 has 14 residues. The CDR3 region is CASSPQGSYNEQFF. CDR3 bases: TGTGCCAGCAGCCCCCAGGGCTCCTACAATGAGCAGTTCTTC.

The CDR3 sequence: CASSALNEQFF. The CDR3 bases are TGTGCCAGCAGTGCCCTAAATGAGCAGTTCTTC. The chain joins TRBV2 to TRBJ2-1, with no clear D. From germline, CDR1 is SNHLY and CDR2 FYNNEI. Trimming pared 4 bases from V and 7 bases from J, leaving 5 bases between. This CDR3 is built from 11 residues.